This T cell receptor beta chain was identified during a study of CD8 T cells in Susac syndrome. Random hexamers were used to reverse transcribe roughly 0.45 to 1 ug of RNA. TCR beta CDR3 was amplified by immunoSEQ multiplex PCR. This amplification extended across 54 Vbeta and 13 Jbeta segments. TCRdb processed the immunoSEQ multiplex PCR reads anew with MiXCR; each CDR3 protein has one entry. The data hold 120,000 or so distinct CDR3 sequences, with roughly 94% observed a single time. Multiple sclerosis controls were treatment-naive patients with stable or active relapsing-remitting disease. Negative isolation yielded CD8+ and CD4+ T cells; FACS enriched TEMRA cells. Unmatched junction bases numbered 6, after V lost 5 bases and J lost 4 bases. Germline CDR1 and CDR2: SGHTA and FQGTGA. The CDR3 has 15 amino acids. Study results and caveats: The study admitted that it had a relatively small number of individuals in its TCR sequencing and HLA analysis.

This clonotype was found once. Antigen unknown. This clonotype was sampled from a human donor with multiple sclerosis. The chain combines TRBV7-3 with TRBJ2-2; 8 bases match TRBD2. Sequenced: CD4+ T cells from PBMCs. The CDR3 DNA reads TGTGCCAGCAGCCCGGGAGGGGCGGGCACCGGGGAGCTGTTTTTT. Protein: CASSPGGAGTGELFF.